Shown below are 3 T cell receptor beta chains from a single sample sequenced in a study of OX40 agonist ivuxolimab in advanced cancers. Sequenced by immunoSEQ multiplex PCR; TCRdb stores in-frame clones only, minus some. The data show tens of thousands of clones, roughly 85% seen once. The sample here was CD4+ or CD8+ T cells sorted from blood, taken in a trial of the OX40 agonist ivuxolimab. Receptors originate from an adult with an advanced solid tumor such as melanoma, head and neck, liver or kidney cancer.

This clone was observed a single time. The chain couples TRBV11-2 to TRBJ1-2; D ambiguous. The V and J ends lost 1 base and 4 bases respectively, with 7 bases between them. This CDR3 contains 13 residues. Germline V lookup: CDR1 SGHAT, CDR2 FQNNGV. The CDR3 DNA reads TGTGCCAGCAGCTTAGCAGGAGGCTATGGCTACACCTTC. Protein: CASSLAGGYGYTF.

This rearrangement joins TRBV7-6 to TRBJ2-1; 10 nucleotides match TRBD2. Unmatched junction bases numbered 5, after V lost 1 base and J lost 2 bases. This CDR3 is 17 amino acids long. Germline V gene data show CDR1 as SGHVS and CDR2 as FNYEAQ. The CDR3: CASSLVASGSPYNEQFF. Written as DNA, the CDR3 is TGTGCCAGCAGCTTAGTGGCTAGCGGGAGTCCCTACAATGAGCAGTTCTTC.

V gene TRBV28 combines with J gene TRBJ1-2; no clear D. The CDR3 has 13 amino acids. In germline, CDR1 is MDHEN, CDR2 SYDVKM. The V and J ends lost 10 bases and 0 bases respectively, with 12 bases between them. CDR3 DNA sequence: TGTGCCATCCGGGCCCCAACTAACTATGGCTACACCTTC. It specifies CAIRAPTNYGYTF.